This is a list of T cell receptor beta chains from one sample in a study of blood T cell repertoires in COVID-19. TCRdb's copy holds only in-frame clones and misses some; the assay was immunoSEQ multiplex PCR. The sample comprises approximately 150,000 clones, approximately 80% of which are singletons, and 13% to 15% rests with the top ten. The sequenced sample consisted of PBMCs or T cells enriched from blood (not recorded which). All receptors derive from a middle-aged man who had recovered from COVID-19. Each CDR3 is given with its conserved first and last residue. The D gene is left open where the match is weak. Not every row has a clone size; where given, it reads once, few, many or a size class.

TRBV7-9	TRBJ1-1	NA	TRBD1	CASSGRQGNTEAFF	TGTGCCAGCAGCGGAAGACAGGGAAATACTGAAGCTTTCTTT
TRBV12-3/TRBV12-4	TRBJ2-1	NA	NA	CASSLGTQQFF	TGTGCCAGCAGCCTTGGCACCCAACAGTTCTTC
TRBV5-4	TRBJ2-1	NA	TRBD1	CASSPGTGKNNEQFF	TGTGCCAGCAGCCCAGGGACAGGGAAAAACAATGAGCAGTTCTTC
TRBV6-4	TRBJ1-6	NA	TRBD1	CASSDVQGATLHF	TGTGCCAGCAGTGACGTACAGGGGGCAACCCTCCACTTT
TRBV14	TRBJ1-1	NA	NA	CASSQEYGRGSLEAFF	TGTGCCAGCAGCCAAGAATACGGACGGGGAAGCCTTGAAGCTTTCTTT
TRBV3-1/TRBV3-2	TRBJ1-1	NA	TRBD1	CASSQDSGQTTEAFF	TGTGCCAGCAGCCAAGATTCGGGACAGACTACTGAAGCTTTCTTT
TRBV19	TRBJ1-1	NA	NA	CASSIDLRGLNTEAFF	TGTGCCAGTAGTATAGATCTGCGGGGGCTGAACACTGAAGCTTTCTTT
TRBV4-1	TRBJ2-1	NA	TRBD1	CASSERGPSPYNEQFF	TGCGCCAGCAGCGAGAGGGGGCCGTCCCCTTACAATGAGCAGTTCTTC
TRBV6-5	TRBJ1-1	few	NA	CASSYLESSPEAFF	TGTGCCAGCAGTTACCTAGAGAGTAGCCCTGAAGCTTTCTTT
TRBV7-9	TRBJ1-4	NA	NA	CASSLLQTTNEKLFF	TGTGCCAGCAGCTTATTGCAGACAACTAATGAAAAACTGTTTTTT
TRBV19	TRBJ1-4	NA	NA	CASSITGVGEKLFF	TGTGCCAGTAGTATAACCGGGGTAGGAGAAAAACTGTTTTTT
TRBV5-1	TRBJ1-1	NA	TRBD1	CASSWQDRVTEAFF	TGCGCCAGCAGCTGGCAGGACAGGGTCACTGAAGCTTTCTTT
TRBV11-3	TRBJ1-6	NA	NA	CASSSEGWSYNSPLHF	TGTGCCAGCAGCTCGGAGGGGTGGTCCTATAATTCACCCCTCCACTTT
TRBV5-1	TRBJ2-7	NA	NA	CASSLDSGDYYEQYF	TGCGCCAGCAGCTTGGATTCAGGGGATTACTACGAGCAGTACTTC
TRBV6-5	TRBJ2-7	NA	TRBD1	CATLEDRGPYEQYF	TGTGCCACCCTGGAGGACAGGGGCCCATACGAGCAGTACTTC
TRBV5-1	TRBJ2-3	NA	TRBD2	CASSLVLAGGADTQYF	TGCGCCAGCAGCTTGGTGTTAGCGGGGGGTGCAGATACGCAGTATTTT
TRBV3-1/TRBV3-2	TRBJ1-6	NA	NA	CASSLGQSSYNSPLHF	TGTGCCAGCAGCCTAGGACAGAGCTCCTATAATTCACCCCTCCACTTT
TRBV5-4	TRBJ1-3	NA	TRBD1	CASSRDSTLRGNTIYF	TGTGCCAGCAGCCGGGACAGCACACTGCGGGGAAACACCATATATTTT
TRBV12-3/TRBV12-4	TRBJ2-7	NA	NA	CASSLDSSYEQYF	TGTGCCAGCAGTTTGGACTCCAGTTACGAGCAGTACTTC
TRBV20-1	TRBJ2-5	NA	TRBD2	CSAFPGGPQYF	TGCAGTGCTTTCCCGGGGGGTCCACAGTACTTC
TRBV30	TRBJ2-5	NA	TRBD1	CAWSEGTATGGTQYF	TGTGCCTGGAGTGAAGGGACAGCAACAGGGGGGACCCAGTACTTC
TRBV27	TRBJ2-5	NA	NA	CASSLGGTQYF	TGTGCCAGCAGTTTGGGAGGGACCCAGTACTTC
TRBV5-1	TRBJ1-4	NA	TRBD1	CASSPGTVNEKLFF	TGCGCCAGCAGCCCCGGGACAGTTAATGAAAAACTGTTTTTT
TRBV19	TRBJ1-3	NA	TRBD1	CASSSGTGRSGNTIYF	TGTGCCAGTAGTAGCGGGACAGGGCGCTCTGGAAACACCATATATTTT
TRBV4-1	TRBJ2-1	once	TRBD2	CASSRDIAGAYNEQFF	TGCGCCAGCAGCCGGGATATAGCGGGGGCGTACAATGAGCAGTTCTTC
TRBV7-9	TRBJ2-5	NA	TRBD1	CASSPLTGERGETQYF	TGTGCCAGCAGCCCCTTAACAGGGGAAAGGGGAGAGACCCAGTACTTC
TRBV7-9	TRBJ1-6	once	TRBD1	CASSLRTGGDSPLHF	TGTGCCAGCAGCCTAAGGACAGGGGGCGATTCACCCCTCCACTTT
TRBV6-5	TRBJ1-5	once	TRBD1	CASGTGTFNQPQHF	TGTGCCAGCGGGACAGGGACCTTCAATCAGCCCCAGCATTTT
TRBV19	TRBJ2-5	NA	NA	CASSTRGQETQYF	TGTGCCAGTAGTACCAGGGGTCAAGAGACCCAGTACTTC
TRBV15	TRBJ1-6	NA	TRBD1	CATSRLGQGNNSPLHF	TGTGCCACCAGCAGACTAGGACAGGGGAATAATTCACCCCTCCACTTT
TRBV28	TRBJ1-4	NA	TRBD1	CASSRRDRVEKLFF	TGTGCCAGCAGTCGCCGGGACAGGGTCGAAAAACTGTTTTTT
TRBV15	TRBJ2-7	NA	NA	CATSRDRAGAYEQYF	TGTGCCACCAGCAGAGATCGGGCAGGGGCCTACGAGCAGTACTTC
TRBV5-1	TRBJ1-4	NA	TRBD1	CASSYSGTGGEKLFF	TGCGCCAGCAGCTATTCCGGGACAGGTGGTGAAAAACTGTTTTTT
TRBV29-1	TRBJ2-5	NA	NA	CSVTGGPETQYF	TGCAGCGTAACAGGAGGGCCCGAGACCCAGTACTTC
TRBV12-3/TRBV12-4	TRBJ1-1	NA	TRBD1	CASSDRQGTEAFF	TGTGCCAGCAGTGATAGACAGGGGACTGAAGCTTTCTTT
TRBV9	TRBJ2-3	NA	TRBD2	CASSPLVAGARDTQYF	TGTGCCAGCAGCCCTTTGGTAGCGGGGGCACGGGATACGCAGTATTTT
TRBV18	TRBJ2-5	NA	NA	CASHPPGTNQETQYF	TGTGCCAGCCACCCTCCTGGCACAAACCAAGAGACCCAGTACTTC
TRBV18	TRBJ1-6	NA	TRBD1	CASSRDSAYSPLHF	TGTGCCAGCTCAAGGGACAGCGCTTATTCACCCCTCCACTTT
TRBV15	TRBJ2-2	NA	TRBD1	CATSRDLRDRGTGELFF	TGTGCCACCAGCAGAGATCTTAGGGACAGGGGGACCGGGGAGCTGTTTTTT
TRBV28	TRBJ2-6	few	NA	CASRTSGGANVLTF	TGTGCCAGCAGAACCTCCGGGGGGGCCAACGTCCTGACTTTC
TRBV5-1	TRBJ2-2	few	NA	CASSLDSANTGELFF	TGCGCCAGCAGCCTAGACAGCGCGAACACCGGGGAGCTGTTTTTT
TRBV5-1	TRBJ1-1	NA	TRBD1	CASSLEGTDRVGTEAFF	TGCGCCAGCAGCTTGGAGGGGACCGACAGGGTCGGCACTGAAGCTTTCTTT
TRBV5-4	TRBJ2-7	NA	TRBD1	CASTTGANLYEQYF	TGTGCCAGCACCACAGGGGCCAATCTCTACGAGCAGTACTTC
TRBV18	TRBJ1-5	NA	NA	CASSLAGAIPQPQHF	TGTGCCAGCTCACTTGCAGGGGCCATACCTCAGCCCCAGCATTTT
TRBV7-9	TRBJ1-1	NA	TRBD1	CASSQGTGEAFF	TGTGCCAGCAGCCAAGGGACAGGGGAAGCTTTCTTT
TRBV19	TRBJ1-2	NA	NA	CASSIGQLNYGYTF	TGTGCCAGTAGTATTGGACAGCTTAACTATGGCTACACCTTC
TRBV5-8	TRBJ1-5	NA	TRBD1	CASSLAGTGGRQPQHF	TGTGCCAGCAGCTTGGCCGGGACAGGGGGCAGACAGCCCCAGCATTTT
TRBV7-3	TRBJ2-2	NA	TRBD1	CASSARQGWANTGELFF	TGTGCCAGCAGCGCTAGACAGGGGTGGGCGAACACCGGGGAGCTGTTTTTT
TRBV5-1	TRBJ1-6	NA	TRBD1	CASSRDLQGNSPLHF	TGCGCCAGCAGCAGGGACCTACAGGGGAATTCACCCCTCCACTTT
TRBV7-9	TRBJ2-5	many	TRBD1	CAAGTGALETQYF	TGTGCGGCTGGGACAGGGGCGCTTGAGACCCAGTACTTC
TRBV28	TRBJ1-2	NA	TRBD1	CASSRRDRNYGYTF	TGTGCCAGCAGTCGCCGGGACAGAAACTATGGCTACACCTTC
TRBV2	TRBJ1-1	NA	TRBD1	CASSEQGGTEAFF	TGTGCCAGCAGTGAGCAGGGGGGCACTGAAGCTTTCTTT
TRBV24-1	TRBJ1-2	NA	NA	CATGGEGSGYTF	TGTGCCACCGGCGGGGAGGGGAGTGGCTACACCTTC
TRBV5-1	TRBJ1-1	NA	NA	CASSLAQEKEAFF	TGCGCCAGCAGTTTGGCACAGGAGAAAGAAGCTTTCTTT
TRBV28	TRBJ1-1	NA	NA	CASSLIVTEAFF	TGTGCCAGCAGTTTAATCGTCACTGAAGCTTTCTTT
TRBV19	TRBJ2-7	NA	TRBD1	CASSIRTGAEQYF	TGTGCCAGTAGTATCCGGACAGGGGCCGAGCAGTACTTC
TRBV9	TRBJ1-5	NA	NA	CASSGGEGQPQHF	TGTGCCAGCAGCGGAGGGGAGGGGCAGCCCCAGCATTTT
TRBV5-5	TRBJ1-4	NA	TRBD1	CASSLTRTGNEKLFF	TGTGCCAGCAGCTTGACGCGGACAGGGAATGAAAAACTGTTTTTT
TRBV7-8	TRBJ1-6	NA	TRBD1	CASSPGQGFRSPLHF	TGTGCCAGCAGCCCAGGACAGGGCTTCAGATCACCCCTCCACTTT